The clone carrying this T cell receptor beta chain was found once. The antigen is undetermined. The data are from a study of Ad26.COV2.S vaccination and SARS-CoV-2 variants. The overall study: Once, or twice with 56 days between doses, Ad26.COV2.S was given intramuscularly.

The study's findings and limits: From the TCR breadth and depth analyses, total T cell responses may have been underestimated. Placebo recipients had lower spike-specific TCR breadth than vaccine recipients.

TCRdb's table, derived via immunoSEQ multiplex PCR, lists solely in-frame clones and lacks some. Of a few hundred thousand clones in the sample, roughly 88% were seen once. V was trimmed by 2 bases and J by 3 bases, leaving 18 bases between them. Germline V gene lookup returns CDR1 SGHRS and CDR2 YFSETQ. The CDR3 runs 16 residues. Treatment reported: around 19 received Ad26.COV2.S at low or high dose, single or two shots; about 5 received placebo; per-sample allocation not given. Day 63 after the first vaccine or placebo injection was the time point for sampling. An adult of 18-55 years in Boston served as donor.

The material was peripheral blood, obtained in a trial of Ad26.COV2.S vaccine versus placebo. This receptor was obtained from a person between 18 and 65 years old who received the Ad26.COV2.S COVID-19 vaccine or a placebo. The V and J genes are TRBV5-1 and TRBJ2-7; D might be TRBD1 or TRBD2, each matching 6 bases. In DNA, the CDR3 is TGCGCCAGCAGCTTTGATTTACAGGGACTGGGCTACGAGCAGTACTTC. It codes for CASSFDLQGLGYEQYF. The full variable domain, with the rest looked up from reference TRBV5-1 and TRBJ2-7, is KAGVTQTPRYLIKTRGQQVTLSCSPISGHRSVSWYQQTPGQGLQFLFEYFSETQRNKGNFPGRFSGRQFSNSRSEMNVSTLELGDSALYLCASSFDLQGLGYEQYFGPGTRLTVT.